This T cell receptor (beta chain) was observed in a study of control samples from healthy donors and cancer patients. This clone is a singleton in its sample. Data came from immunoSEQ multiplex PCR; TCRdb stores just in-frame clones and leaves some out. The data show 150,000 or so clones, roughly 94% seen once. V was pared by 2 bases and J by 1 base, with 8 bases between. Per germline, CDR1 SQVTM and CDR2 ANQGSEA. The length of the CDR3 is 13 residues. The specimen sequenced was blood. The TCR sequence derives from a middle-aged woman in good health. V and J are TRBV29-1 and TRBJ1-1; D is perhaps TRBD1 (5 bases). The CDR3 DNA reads TGCAGCGTTGAAAGGGGAGGGAACACTGAAGCTTTCTTT. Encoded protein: CSVERGGNTEAFF.